The 12 T cell receptor beta chains reported below all come from one sample, sequenced in a study of T cells after posttransplantation cyclophosphamide (dated by TCRdb to the mid-2010s). Library method: the immunoSEQ multiplex PCR assay. The immuneACCESS repertoire file appears here via TCRdb, limited to in-frame rearrangements. These files lack a portion of the clones; in checked studies, under half of the deficit traces to unresolved V genes, and the cause of the others is not known. The data for this sample show tens of thousands of clones, each detected more than once. Of the sample, 2.2% is held by the ten largest clones. The source material was PBMCs. The receptors come from a man between 35 and 55 years old in good health, CMV-negative, and a related stem cell transplant donor.

This clone was observed many times. V is TRBV7-8 and J is TRBJ2-5; 13 positions match TRBD2. V shed 2 bases and J 4 bases; nucleotides not matched to a gene: 4. There are 16 residues in the CDR3. Germline V gives CDR1 SGHVS, CDR2 FQNEAQ. The CDR3 loop is CASSLQLAGGRETQYF. CDR3 in DNA: TGTGCCAGCAGCTTACAACTAGCGGGAGGGCGAGAGACCCAGTACTTC.

This clone was seen many times. This chain uses TRBV28 with TRBJ2-6; D is possibly TRBD1 (6 bases). CDR1 MDHEN and CDR2 SYDVKM come from the germline V gene. This CDR3 has 17 amino acids. The V gene lost 6 bases and the J gene lost 1 base, with 16 bases spanning the gap. The CDR3 loop is CASRNRASLSGANVLTF. The CDR3 DNA reads as TGTGCCAGCAGAAACAGGGCCTCACTATCTGGGGCCAACGTCCTGACTTTC.

This clone was observed at least ten times. The chain recombines TRBV10-3 with TRBJ2-1, with TRBD2 matching 7 bases. CDR3 length: 13 amino acids. The junction had 12 bases not matched to a gene; V was cut back by 11 bases and J by 8 bases. The germline CDR1 and CDR2 sequences are ENHRY and SYGVKD. The CDR3 protein is CAAGLGGLDEQFF. CDR3 DNA sequence: TGTGCCGCCGGACTAGGTGGGTTGGATGAGCAGTTCTTC.

There are many counts of this clone. The chain combines TRBV10-1 with TRBJ2-1, with 11 bases that match TRBD2. The CDR3 is 16 amino acids. V was clipped by 2 bases and J by 8 bases; unmatched bases: 8. The germline V gene encodes CDR1 WNHNN and CDR2 SYGVQD (reference sequence). CDR3 residues: CASSEELAGGPDEQFF. In DNA, the CDR3 is TGCGCCAGCAGTGAGGAGTTAGCGGGAGGGCCAGATGAGCAGTTCTTC.

This clone occurred many times. The rearrangement links TRBV5-1 to TRBJ1-1; D may be TRBD1 (6 bases). Germline V gene data show CDR1 as SGHRS and CDR2 as YFSETQ. The CDR3 spans 19 residues. Trimming left V 4 bases short and J 9 bases short, with 34 bases between. CDR3: CASSTPGGRGLLSVRQAFF. The CDR3 nucleotides read TGCGCCAGCAGCACCCCGGGAGGCAGGGGATTGTTATCGGTTCGCCAAGCTTTCTTT.

This clone came up many times. The J gene is TRBJ2-3, the V gene TRBV19; D not certain. This CDR3 is built from 13 residues. V dropped 5 bases and J dropped 6 bases, with 12 bases sitting between them. Germline loops: CDR1 LNHDA, CDR2 SQIVND (reference sequence). CDR3 DNA: TGTGCCAGTAGTCCCATGATTCAGGATACGCAGTATTTT. Translated: CASSPMIQDTQYF.

This clone appeared many times. The rearrangement links TRBV6-5 to TRBJ2-2; 7 nucleotides agree with TRBD1. The V segment lost 6 bases and the J segment 0 bases; nucleotides outside the gene matches: 4. Per the germline V gene, CDR1 is MNHEY and CDR2 is SVGAGI. The CDR3 length is 15 residues. The CDR3 bases are TGTGCCAGCAGCCCCGGGACAGCGAACACCGGGGAGCTGTTTTTT. Protein product: CASSPGTANTGELFF.

This clone was recorded at least ten times. The chain couples TRBV18 to TRBJ2-3, with D possibly matching TRBD1 (5 bases). This CDR3 is built from 14 residues. Trimming removed 3 bases from V and 3 bases from J, with 10 bases in between. CDR1 is KGHSH, CDR2 LQKENI, per germline. The CDR3 bases are TGTGCCAGCTCACCCCTGACAGATACAGATACGCAGTATTTT. Amino acid sequence: CASSPLTDTDTQYF.

This clone came up many times. This chain connects TRBV4-2 to TRBJ1-1; D is unresolved. The germline V and J ends were trimmed by 0 bases and 5 bases, with 10 bases remaining between them. CDR1 LGHNA and CDR2 YNFKEQ come from the germline V gene. The CDR3 runs to 14 residues. CDR3 DNA: TGTGCCAGCAGCCAAGAAGCAGGATTAACTGAAGCTTTCTTT. Translating gives CASSQEAGLTEAFF.

This clone showed up many times. The chain couples TRBV5-1 to TRBJ2-2, with D hard to call. Germline V gene sequence: CDR1 SGHRS, CDR2 YFSETQ. With 5 bases removed from V and 4 bases from J, the gap between germline ends came to 15 bases. This CDR3 contains 15 residues. CDR3 region: CASSFDTPATGELFF. The CDR3 DNA is TGCGCCAGCAGTTTCGACACGCCGGCCACCGGGGAGCTGTTTTTT.

This clone was seen repeatedly, ten times or more. V and J are TRBV2 and TRBJ2-1; 7 bases are shared with TRBD2. V trimming: 0 bases; J trimming: 3 bases; junction bases outside the gene matches: 5. Germline V gives CDR1 SNHLY, CDR2 FYNNEI. The CDR3 consists of 16 residues. CDR3 amino acids: CASSEAFLADYNEQFF. CDR3 DNA: TGTGCCAGCAGTGAAGCCTTCCTAGCGGACTACAATGAGCAGTTCTTC.

This clone was counted at least ten times. Other nucleotide sequences from this sample produce the same CDR3. The chain has TRBV11-3 and TRBJ2-7, with 9 bases matching TRBD1. The CDR3 extends over 15 amino acids. The V gene's germline CDR1 is SGHNT and CDR2 YENEEA. The ends lost 5 bases at V and 4 bases at J; junction bases unmatched: 9. CDR3 region: CASSKYRGPGYEQYF. CDR3 DNA: TGTGCCAGCAGCAAGTACAGGGGGCCTGGGTACGAGCAGTACTTC.